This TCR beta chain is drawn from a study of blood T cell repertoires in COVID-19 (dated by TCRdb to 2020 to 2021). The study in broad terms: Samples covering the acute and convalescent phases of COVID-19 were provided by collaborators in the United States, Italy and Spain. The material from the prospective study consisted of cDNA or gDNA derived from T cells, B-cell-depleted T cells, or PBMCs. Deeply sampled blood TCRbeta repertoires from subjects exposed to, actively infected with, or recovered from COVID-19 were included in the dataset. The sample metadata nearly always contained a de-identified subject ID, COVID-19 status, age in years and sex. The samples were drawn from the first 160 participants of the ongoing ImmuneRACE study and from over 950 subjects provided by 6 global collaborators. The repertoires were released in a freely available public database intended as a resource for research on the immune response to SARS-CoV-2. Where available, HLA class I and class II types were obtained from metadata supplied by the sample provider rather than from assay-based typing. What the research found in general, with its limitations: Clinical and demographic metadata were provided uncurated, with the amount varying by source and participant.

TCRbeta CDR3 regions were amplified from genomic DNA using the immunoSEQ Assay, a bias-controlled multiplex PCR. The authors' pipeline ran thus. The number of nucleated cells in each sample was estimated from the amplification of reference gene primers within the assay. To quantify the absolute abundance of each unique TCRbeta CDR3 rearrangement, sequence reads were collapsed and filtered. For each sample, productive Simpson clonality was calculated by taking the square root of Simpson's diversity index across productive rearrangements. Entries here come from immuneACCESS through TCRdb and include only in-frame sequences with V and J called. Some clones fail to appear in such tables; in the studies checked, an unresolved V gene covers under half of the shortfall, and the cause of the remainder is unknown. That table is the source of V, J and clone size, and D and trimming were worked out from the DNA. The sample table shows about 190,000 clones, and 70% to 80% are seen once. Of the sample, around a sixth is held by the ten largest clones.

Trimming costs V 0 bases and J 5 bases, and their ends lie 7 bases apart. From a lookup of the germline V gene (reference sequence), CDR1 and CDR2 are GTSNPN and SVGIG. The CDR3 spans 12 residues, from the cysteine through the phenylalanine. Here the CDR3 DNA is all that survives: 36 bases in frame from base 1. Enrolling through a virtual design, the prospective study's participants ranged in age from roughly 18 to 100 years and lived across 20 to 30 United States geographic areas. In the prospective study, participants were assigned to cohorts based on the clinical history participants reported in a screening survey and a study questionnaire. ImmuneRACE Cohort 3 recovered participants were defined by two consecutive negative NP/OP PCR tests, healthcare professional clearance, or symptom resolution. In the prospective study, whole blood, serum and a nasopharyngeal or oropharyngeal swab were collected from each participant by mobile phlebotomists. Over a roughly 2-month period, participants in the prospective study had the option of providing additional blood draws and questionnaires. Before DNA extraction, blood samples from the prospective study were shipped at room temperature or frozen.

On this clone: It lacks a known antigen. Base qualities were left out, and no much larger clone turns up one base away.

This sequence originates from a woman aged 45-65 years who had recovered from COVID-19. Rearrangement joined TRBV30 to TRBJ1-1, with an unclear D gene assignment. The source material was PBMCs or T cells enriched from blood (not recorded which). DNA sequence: TGTGCCTGGAGTGTATCCGGGACTGAAGCTTTCTTT. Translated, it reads CAWSVSGTEAFF. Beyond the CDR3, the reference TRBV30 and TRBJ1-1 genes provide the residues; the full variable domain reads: SQTIHQWPATLVQPVGSPLSLECTVEGTSNPNLYWYRQAAGRGLQLLFYSVGIGQISSEVPQNLSASRPQDRQFILSSKKLLLSDSGFYLCAWSVSGTEAFFGQGTRLTVV.